The clone carrying this T cell receptor beta chain was recorded once. The data were produced by immunoSEQ multiplex PCR, yet TCRdb's version contains in-frame clones alone and is incomplete. The sample contains some 370,000 clones, roughly 89% of which appear only once. CDR1 is LNHDA, CDR2 SQIVND, per germline (reference sequence). V lost 1 base to trimming and J lost 6 bases, with 19 bases between them. The CDR3 runs 16 residues. The sample originates from a study of blood T cell repertoires in COVID-19. The chain recombines TRBV19 with TRBJ2-7; D gene ambiguous. The specimen was peripheral blood. This clonotype was obtained from a man aged 18-30 years with active or convalescent COVID-19. The CDR3 DNA reads TGTGCCAGTAGTATAGCTTCCCGATCCAGTAATTCCGAGCAGTACTTC. Its translation: CASSIASRSSNSEQYF.